This paragraph covers one TCR beta chain sequence. The antigen it recognizes is unknown. No per-base quality is available; no much larger clone lies one base away. The sample comes from a study of T cell responses to AZD1222 COVID-19 vaccine listed by TCRdb under 2021. For context, the study as a whole: Because spike-specific TCR depth and breadth did not differ between the two schedules, AZD1222 recipients who got a second dose at roughly 4 weeks were pooled with those who got a second dose at roughly 12 weeks. A total of just over 230 trial participants underwent TCR sequencing, of whom 207 had received two doses of AZD1222 and around 25 had received two doses of the MenACWY control vaccine. Trial participants were enrolled by age into subgroups of 18-55, 56-69 and 70-plus years, and approximately 150, 30 and 60 TCR-sequenced participants, respectively, were included in these subgroups. The paper's findings and limits, for the study overall: In the small 56-69-year group, the increase in depth fell short of significance, most likely because of low power. Participants were mostly white British, with more females than males. The authors suggested clonal diversity may have been underestimated. Because no day 14 peak-response samples were available, repertoires were characterized only after the peak T cell response. Reportedly, almost half of the unique spike-specific TCRs recognized epitopes lying outside the regions that are mutated in the B.1.351 and B.1.1.7 variants. After two AZD1222 doses, both the breadth and the depth of spike-specific TCRs were significantly higher than at day 0 and than in MenACWY recipients. Conclusions about previously exposed vaccinees were limited because only six or seven AZD1222 recipients were SARS-CoV-2 seropositive at baseline. The vaccine-associated CD4 TCRs covered the entire spike protein, and the dominant responses fell in regions 160-218 and 743-854.

The CDR3 regions of human TCRbeta chains were analyzed by immunosequencing. In the paper's pipeline: TCRs in the repertoires were compared against a reference library of SARS-CoV-2-specific TCRs that had been generated with the MIRA antigen-specificity platform. Breadth meant the fraction of unique TCRs that were SARS-CoV-2-associated, whereas depth meant the fraction of total T cells that were SARS-CoV-2-associated. Using the MIRA data, every spike-specific TCR was mapped to the spike region that the TCR reacted to and assigned to either a CD4 or a CD8 class. Log10-transformed breadth and depth values were compared by one-way ANOVA with Sidak's multiple comparisons tests. Not all clones reach the TCRdb copy of this immuneACCESS table, which keeps in-frame sequences only. Checked studies attribute under half of the gap to unresolved V genes and leave the rest unexplained. V, J and clone size are those of that table, while D and trimming were read from the DNA. The sample contains 95,000 to 150,000 clones, around nine tenths of them found a single time. Jointly, the top ten make up over 1.5% of the sample.

The germline ends are 9 bases apart after V is trimmed by 0 bases and J by 0 bases. CDR1 and CDR2 are drawn from the germline V gene: SGDLS, YYNGEE. Taken from cysteine to phenylalanine, the CDR3 has 15 residues. Just the 45-base CDR3 DNA is kept, in frame starting at base 1. This specimen's time point label, per the study, means: baseline before first vaccination. Vaccinee samples came from UK trials COV001 and COV002, including a single-blind randomized controlled phase 2/3 trial of AZD1222 (ChAdOx1 nCoV-19) in healthy adults. For TCRbeta chain sequencing, PBMC samples were collected from trial participants at day 0 and at day 28 after the second dose.

Sequencing used peripheral blood, obtained on day 0 of AZD1222 vaccination. The receptor was derived from an adult in good health. The sequence links TRBV9 to TRBJ1-1, with the D gene too uncertain to name. In nucleotide form, the sequence is TGTGCCAGCAGCGTAGCTCCGACTATGAACACTGAAGCTTTCTTT. Its protein is CASSVAPTMNTEAFF.